The clone carrying this TCR beta chain has only one observation. This specimen includes other DNA sequences encoding the same CDR3. This sample is part of a study of shared clonotypes between healthy human individuals. Some clones are missing from TCRdb's copy, which holds only in-frame ones; the method was immunoSEQ multiplex PCR. In the table there are some 2,500,000 clones, 85% to 95% of which are singletons. The V end lost 0 bases, the J end lost 2 bases, and 8 bases lay between the germline ends. Germline-derived CDR1 and CDR2 are SGHTA and FQGTGA. CDR3 length: 14 amino acids. V and J are TRBV7-3 and TRBJ2-7; TRBD2 is a possible D gene (5 bases). The TCR was taken from a man aged 18 to 30 in good health. Some clones in this sample may be carry-over from other donors' samples. Sample: naive CD4+ T cells from PBMCs. As for subset: CD45RA+ positively selected. The CDR3 loop reads CASSLTPGAYEQYF. The CDR3 DNA follows: TGTGCCAGCAGCTTAACTCCCGGGGCCTACGAGCAGTACTTC.